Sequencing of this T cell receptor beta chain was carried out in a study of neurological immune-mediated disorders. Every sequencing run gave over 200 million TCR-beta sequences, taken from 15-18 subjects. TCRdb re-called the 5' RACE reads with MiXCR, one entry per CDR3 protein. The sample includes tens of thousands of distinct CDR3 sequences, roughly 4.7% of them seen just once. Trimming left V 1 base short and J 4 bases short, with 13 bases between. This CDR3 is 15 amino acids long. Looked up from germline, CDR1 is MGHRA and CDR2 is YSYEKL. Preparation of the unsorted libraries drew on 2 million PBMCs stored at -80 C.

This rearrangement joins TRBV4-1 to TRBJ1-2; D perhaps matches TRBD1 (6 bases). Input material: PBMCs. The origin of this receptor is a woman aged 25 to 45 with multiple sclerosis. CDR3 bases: TGCGCCAGCAGCCAAGTGACAGGTTCGGGCTATGGCTACACCTTC. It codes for CASSQVTGSGYGYTF.